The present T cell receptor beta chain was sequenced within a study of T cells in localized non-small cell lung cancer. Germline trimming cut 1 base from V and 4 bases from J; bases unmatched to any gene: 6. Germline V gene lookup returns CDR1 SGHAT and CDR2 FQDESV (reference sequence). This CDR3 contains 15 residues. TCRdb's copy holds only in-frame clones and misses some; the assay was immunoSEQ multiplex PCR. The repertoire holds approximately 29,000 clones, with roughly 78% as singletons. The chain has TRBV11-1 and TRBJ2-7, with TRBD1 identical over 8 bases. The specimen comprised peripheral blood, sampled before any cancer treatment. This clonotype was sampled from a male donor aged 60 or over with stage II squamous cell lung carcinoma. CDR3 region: CASSLEAGGSYEQYF. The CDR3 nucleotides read TGTGCCAGCAGCTTAGAGGCAGGGGGCAGTTACGAGCAGTACTTC.